The 8 T cell receptor beta chains reported below all come from one sample, sequenced in a study of Graves' ophthalmopathy and Graves' hyperthyroidism. Investigators amplified TCR beta CDR3 regions from RNA transcripts. HTBI-primed first-round RT-PCR preceded second-round multiplex PCR. Each CDR3 protein is one row after TCRdb ran MiXCR on the multiplex PCR reads. The sample includes about 620,000 distinct CDR3 sequences, roughly 20% of them seen just once. The sample comprised peripheral blood. Source of these receptors: a woman younger than 30 with stable Graves' hyperthyroidism. Some clones in this sample may be carry-over from other donors' samples.

This clonotype was seen only once. The chain carries TRBV12-3 or TRBV12-4 and TRBJ2-2; D unclear. The CDR3 spans 13 residues. The ends were cut back, 6 bases at V and 6 bases at J, with 11 bases in the middle. The CDR3 DNA reads as TGTGCCAGCAGCCTGATAGAACCCGGGGAGCTGTTTTTT. It encodes CASSLIEPGELFF.

This clonotype was seen only once. The chain combines TRBV7-3 with TRBJ2-7; the D gene is possibly TRBD2 (6 bases). Trimming stripped 5 bases from V and 5 bases from J, with 16 bases between. The V gene's germline CDR1 is SGHTA and CDR2 FQGTGA. The CDR3 totals 14 residues. CDR3 sequence (DNA): TGTGCCAGCAGCGTAGGGACTCTAGGAGACGAGCAGTACTTC. This encodes CASSVGTLGDEQYF.

This clonotype was detected a few times. J is TRBJ1-5 and V is TRBV5-6; D is ambiguous. The CDR3 runs to 14 residues. The germline CDR1 and CDR2 sequences are SGHDT and YYEEEE. The V gene lost 3 bases and the J gene lost 0 bases, with 7 bases spanning the gap. The CDR3 sequence is CASSSDRSNQPQHF. The CDR3, as DNA: TGTGCCAGCAGCTCTGACCGTAGCAATCAGCCCCAGCATTTT.

The table lists this clonotype with many counts. The CDR3 here is CASSNEGQISGNTIYF. CDR3 bases: TGCGCCAGCAGCAACGAGGGACAGATCTCTGGAAACACCATATATTTT. The chain couples TRBV5-1 to TRBJ1-3, with 7 bases identical to TRBD1. Germline CDR1 is SGHRS and CDR2 is YFSETQ. The trim removed 4 bases at V and 0 bases at J, leaving 7 bases unmatched. The CDR3 sequence is 16 residues long.

CDR3: CATSDPRTGAANEQYF. The CDR3 nucleotides read TGTGCCACCAGTGATCCGAGGACAGGGGCTGCCAACGAGCAGTACTTC. J is TRBJ2-7 and V is TRBV24-1; 9 nucleotides line up with TRBD1. Germline loops: CDR1 KGHDR, CDR2 SFDVKD. The CDR3 is 16 amino acids. With 3 bases clipped from V and 5 bases from J, the junction kept 10 bases outside the gene matches.

This clonotype was found many times. As the CDR3 is not closed by the conserved phenylalanine or tryptophan, this likely results from a read error. The chain couples TRBV9 to TRBJ2-5, with D hard to call. Germline V gene sequence: CDR1 SGDLS, CDR2 YYNGEE. The CDR3 consists of 13 residues. The V gene lost 3 bases and the J gene lost 7 bases, with 13 bases spanning the gap. Here the CDR3 reads CASSEHQIGTQYS. For the CDR3, the DNA is TGTGCCAGCAGCGAACACCAGATCGGGACCCAGTACTCC.

This clonotype was recorded at least ten times. The rearrangement links TRBV11-2 to TRBJ2-5; 10 positions agree with TRBD1. Germline V gene lookup returns CDR1 SGHAT and CDR2 FQNNGV. This CDR3 contains 17 residues. V gave up 2 bases and J gave up 2 bases; unmatched junction bases: 8. Written as DNA, the CDR3 is TGTGCCAGCAGCTTACGGGGGGACAGGGGATGGCAAGAGACCCAGTACTTC. It codes for CASSLRGDRGWQETQYF. The full variable domain, rest sourced from reference TRBV11-2 and TRBJ2-5, is EAGVAQSPRYKIIEKRQSVAFWCNPISGHATLYWYQQILGQGPKLLIQFQNNGVVDDSQLPKDRFSAERLKGVDSTLKIQPAKLEDSAVYLCASSLRGDRGWQETQYFGPGTRLLVL.

The chain recombines TRBV5-6 with TRBJ1-5; perhaps TRBD1 as D (6 bases). This CDR3 spans 16 amino acids. Germline CDR1 and CDR2: SGHDT and YYEEEE. V was cut by 0 bases and J by 7 bases, with 17 bases left in between. CDR3 sequence: CASSLGQGRRDQPQHF. CDR3 DNA sequence: TGTGCCAGCAGCTTGGGGCAGGGGAGAAGGGACCAGCCCCAGCATTTT.